This is a list of T cell receptor beta chains from one sample in a study of cytotoxic CD8 clonotypes in ibrutinib-treated CLL. Produced via immunoSEQ multiplex PCR; TCRdb's table is partial and in-frame only. The data hold tens of thousands of clones, with approximately 69% observed a single time. Sequences were derived from PBMCs, sampled before ibrutinib treatment. These receptors were collected from a human donor with chronic lymphocytic leukemia. Both conserved end residues are trimmed from each CDR3.

ASSYSRTAGNTIY	TRBJ1-3	TRBV6-5
ASSLGGTGGNEQF	TRBJ2-1	TRBV5-1
ASSLGAGLDEQY	TRBJ2-7	TRBV11-2
ASSFGDRPIYGYT	TRBJ1-2	TRBV28
ASSLEGGFYEQY	TRBJ2-7	TRBV5-4
SVDNLAGGRGEQF	TRBJ2-1	TRBV29-1
ASSLLAGGAPGEQY	TRBJ2-7	TRBV9
ASSRGLAESSYNEQF	TRBJ2-1	TRBV5-5
ASSQDRASGKEY	TRBJ2-5	TRBV4-1
ASSVGTGGNQPQH	TRBJ1-5	TRBV18
ASVLRQGPYEQY	TRBJ2-7	TRBV6-1
ASSLLQLRGNEQF	TRBJ2-1	TRBV28
ASSFPGLAGLNEQF	TRBJ2-1	TRBV7-9
ASSQEPGGTYTGELF	TRBJ2-2	TRBV4-3
ASSQVRLSEQF	TRBJ2-1	TRBV14
AISEPGLHGADTQY	TRBJ2-3	TRBV10-3
ASSIRAATGELF	TRBJ2-2	TRBV19
ASSLDGRVDTQY	TRBJ2-3	TRBV7-3
ASSILGGTEAF	TRBJ1-1	TRBV19
ASSVTGTGDEKLF	TRBJ1-4	TRBV27
ASSQSRVGSSYEQY	TRBJ2-7	TRBV18
ASSSRLGAYEQY	TRBJ2-7	TRBV11-2
ASSLSGRPSGNTIY	TRBJ1-3	TRBV28
ASSPGTGAYTGELF	TRBJ2-2	TRBV7-3
ASTVLTWGEQF	TRBJ2-1	TRBV7-9
ASSLRQGYEQY	TRBJ2-7	TRBV7-3
ASSMSGNQPQH	TRBJ1-5	TRBV19
ASSLDRGLFSYEQY	TRBJ2-7	TRBV5-1
ASSPLRDRNTGELF	TRBJ2-2	TRBV18
ASSTLGGGQGNYGYT	TRBJ1-2	TRBV19
ASSLESVQETQY	TRBJ2-5	TRBV5-1
ASLDRATDTQY	TRBJ2-3	TRBV28
ASSPHPPGLAGNTDTQY	TRBJ2-3	TRBV19
ASSYSGEGRHHEQY	TRBJ2-7	TRBV5-6
ASSSNPGLAEDPEQF	TRBJ2-1	TRBV11-2
ASSLSSGTDTQY	TRBJ2-3	TRBV28
ASSLRQSSGNTIY	TRBJ1-3	TRBV14
ASSLVLRGGADTQY	TRBJ2-3	TRBV7-9
ASSGVPGASYNEQF	TRBJ2-1	TRBV6-1
ASSLHRGDYNEQF	TRBJ2-1	TRBV5-1
ASSQDSNRVGYT	TRBJ1-2	TRBV4-1
AWTLTSGVTDTQY	TRBJ2-3	TRBV30
ASSRSKRGVTEAF	TRBJ1-1	TRBV13
ASSQWRETYNEQF	TRBJ2-1	TRBV4-3
ASSVDYTDTQY	TRBJ2-3	TRBV9
ASSLGVQPQRTDTQY	TRBJ2-3	TRBV14
ASSPAGYGEKLF	TRBJ1-4	TRBV28
ASSQEQGRQETQY	TRBJ2-5	TRBV5-1
ASSGGRTGSKNIQY	TRBJ2-4	TRBV19
ASSPRTGGTPEQY	TRBJ2-7	TRBV28
ASTPGASVPYEQY	TRBJ2-7	TRBV10-1
ASSKLDLLNGEQY	TRBJ2-7	TRBV21-1